Presented here are 10 T cell receptor beta chains from one specimen sequenced in a study of cytomegalovirus exposure and HLA in healthy donors (TCRdb year 2017). Library method: the immunoSEQ multiplex PCR assay. For the multiplex PCR, a mixture combining 60 forward primers for TCR Vbeta segments and 13 reverse primers for TCR Jbeta segments was used. The clones in this table, taken by TCRdb from immuneACCESS, are in-frame only. Not every clone is retained; where verified, under half of the shortfall comes from an unresolved V gene, and the cause of the rest is unknown. The sample contains around 160,000 clones, 75% to 80% of them found a single time. More than 12% of the sample lies in the top ten. The sample was PBMCs. These receptors all stem from a man aged 50-60 years in good health and CMV-seropositive.

This chain connects TRBV6-1 to TRBJ1-6; D gene ambiguous. The CDR3 sequence is 14 residues long. Germline V CDR1 and CDR2: MNHNS, SASEGT. Trimming left V 3 bases short and J 7 bases short, with 10 bases between. The CDR3 DNA sequence: TGTGCCAGCAGTGAGTACGGGGTGAATTCACCCCTCCACTTT. Translated, it gives CASSEYGVNSPLHF.

In its sample, this clone was seen once. The chain joins TRBV6-5 to TRBJ2-5, with TRBD1 identical over 8 bases. The CDR3 is made up of 14 amino acids. Per germline, CDR1 MNHEY and CDR2 SVGAGI. V was clipped by 6 bases and J by 2 bases; unmatched bases: 5. CDR3 residues: CASSRDRGQETQYF. The CDR3 coding sequence is TGTGCCAGCAGCCGAGACAGGGGACAAGAGACCCAGTACTTC.

This clone has a single count. The chain employs TRBV7-9 and TRBJ2-4, with D possibly being TRBD2 (6 bases). Germline V lookup: CDR1 SEHNR, CDR2 FQNEAQ (reference sequence). V shed 2 bases and J shed 8 bases, with 16 bases lying between them. The CDR3 has 15 residues. The CDR3 DNA reads as TGTGCCAGCAGCTTACTCGGGGGTGGATCGGACATTCAGTACTTC. Translation gives CASSLLGGGSDIQYF.

This clone was seen a handful of times. The chain couples TRBV5-1 to TRBJ2-5; 8 bases line up with TRBD2. Trimming cost V 3 bases and J 9 bases; bases outside gene matches: 10. Germline CDR1 SGHRS, CDR2 YFSETQ. This CDR3 comprises 14 residues. Here the CDR3 reads CASSYTAGGGAQYF. CDR3 DNA sequence: TGCGCCAGCAGCTACACGGCGGGGGGTGGGGCCCAGTACTTC.

The table lists this clone with a few counts. The rearrangement links TRBV10-3 to TRBJ2-1, with TRBD1 as a possible D gene (6 bases). CDR1 and CDR2 from the germline V gene are ENHRY and SYGVKD. The CDR3 has 16 amino acids. The ends were cut back, 0 bases at V and 2 bases at J, with 11 bases in the middle. DNA of the CDR3: TGTGCCATCAGTGAGTCGCCGGGACAAGCCTACAATGAGCAGTTCTTC. It yields the protein CAISESPGQAYNEQFF.

The chain has TRBV10-3 and TRBJ1-5, with 10 bases fitting TRBD1. The CDR3 covers 19 residues. The germline CDR1 and CDR2 sequences are ENHRY and SYGVKD. J gave up 1 base and V 6 bases, and 15 bases lay outside the gene matches. DNA for the CDR3: TGTGCCATCAGCCAGGGACAGGGGCCTGCTGGGATCAGCAATCAGCCCCAGCATTTT. It is translated as CAISQGQGPAGISNQPQHF.

CDR3: CASSKVGQETQYF. In DNA form, the CDR3 reads TGTGCCAGTAGTAAAGTCGGGCAAGAGACCCAGTACTTC. This chain connects TRBV19 to TRBJ2-5, with D unresolved. Germline V lookup: CDR1 LNHDA, CDR2 SQIVND (reference sequence). This CDR3 comprises 13 residues. The V end lost 4 bases, the J end lost 2 bases, and 8 bases lay between the germline ends.

This clone was counted a single time. V is TRBV7-8 and J is TRBJ1-3; TRBD1 agrees at 8 bases. J was trimmed by 0 bases and V by 0 bases; bases with no gene match: 7. The CDR3 runs to 18 residues. The germline gives CDR1 SGHVS, CDR2 FQNEAQ. The CDR3 DNA is TGTGCCAGCAGCTTAGCCCCCGGGACAGGAGGCTCTGGAAACACCATATATTTT. Its protein product is CASSLAPGTGGSGNTIYF.

The gene calls are TRBV6-1 and TRBJ2-2; 8 nucleotides line up with TRBD1. V lost 3 bases and J lost 2; bases outside the gene matches: 14. The CDR3 is 19 amino acids. Germline V gene sequence: CDR1 MNHNS, CDR2 SASEGT. CDR3 amino acids: CASSDRLSGQGPNTGELFF. The CDR3 DNA reads as TGTGCCAGCAGTGACCGTCTAAGTGGACAGGGCCCTAACACCGGGGAGCTGTTTTTT.

This chain uses TRBV11-2 with TRBJ1-6; D ambiguous. Trimming removed 0 bases at V and 6 bases at J, with 6 bases between. The germline CDR1 and CDR2 sequences are SGHAT and FQNNGV. CDR3 length equals 14 residues. In DNA, the CDR3 is TGTGCCAGCAGCTTAGAGTCTCGTAATTCACCCCTCCACTTT. Protein: CASSLESRNSPLHF.